What follows are 4 T cell receptor beta chains derived from one specimen sequenced in a study of monozygotic twins with inflammatory bowel disease. TCRdb reanalyzed the 5' RACE reads, giving one entry per CDR3 protein sequence and no DNA. The table for this sample gives roughly 100,000 distinct CDR3 sequences. Sequenced input: blood. The receptor set was obtained from a human donor with ulcerative colitis or Crohn's disease, or a healthy co-twin of an affected twin (not recorded which).

This chain connects TRBV12-3 or TRBV12-4 to TRBJ2-7; the TRBD1 assignment by TCRdb is unverifiable without DNA. The CDR3 loop spans 12 amino acids. CDR3 region: CASREQGLEQYF.

The chain is built from TRBV12-3 or TRBV12-4 and TRBJ1-2; with no DNA, the TCRdb D assignment of TRBD1 cannot be verified. This CDR3 has 14 residues. CDR3 in amino acids: CASSSRTGVYGYTF.

The J gene is TRBJ2-7, the V gene TRBV18; without DNA, the TCRdb call of TRBD1 cannot be checked. The CDR3 loop spans 14 amino acids. Germline CDR1 KGHSH, CDR2 LQKENI. The CDR3 protein is CASSPKDTSYEQYF.

V and J are TRBV28 and TRBJ2-5; TCRdb reports TRBD2, a call that lacks DNA to check it against. The CDR3 has 17 amino acids. Germline loops: CDR1 MDHEN, CDR2 SYDVKM. The CDR3 sequence is CASSPSEGLGSLETQYF.